The T cell receptor beta chain described here comes from a study of T cells in Graves' hyperthyroidism and ophthalmopathy. Study conclusions and caveats: Ophthalmopathy could be told apart from stable hyperthyroidism with a 13 V-J model.

This clonotype was seen a few times. What it binds is unknown. Amplified TCR beta CDR3 regions derived from RNA transcripts. The HTBI primer set served for first-round RT-PCR of the TCR CDR3. TCRdb itself ran the multiplex PCR reads through MiXCR, one entry per CDR3 protein. This table holds about 500,000 distinct CDR3 sequences, approximately 14% found once. Hyperthyroidism of Graves' type that showed no ophthalmopathy progression within 18 months was stable. Orbital computed tomography, thyroid ultrasound, serum thyroxine and TRAb, and clinical symptoms together informed the diagnoses. Fresh peripheral blood, roughly 9.3 ml, was the source of the PBMCs. This CDR3 region has 18 residues. Germline V gives CDR1 SGHTA, CDR2 FQGNSA. The germline V and J ends were trimmed by 5 bases and 0 bases, with 22 bases remaining between them.

The TCR comes from a woman in her late teens or twenties with Graves' hyperthyroidism. Sequencing was performed on blood. This chain uses TRBV7-2 with TRBJ1-2, with D uncertain. The CDR3 protein is CASSPNKGSFQANYGYTF. In nucleotides, the CDR3 is TGTGCCAGCAGCCCAAACAAGGGCAGCTTTCAAGCTAACTATGGCTACACCTTC.